The clone carrying this TCR beta chain was seen more than once but under ten times. What it recognizes is unknown. This sample is drawn from a study of shared clonotypes between healthy human individuals. Study-level background: Researchers assigned three CD4 naive, three CD4 memory, two CD8 naive and one CD8 memory plate to each donor. Study observations and caveats: The low donor count limited represented genetic and exposure-history diversity.

The CDR3 consists of 13 residues. Trimming took 5 bases from V and 6 from J; bases not matched to a gene: 4. Germline assignment: CDR1 SGHVS and CDR2 FQNEAQ. Participating donors were healthy, HIV-negative adults free of recent acute infections or vaccinations. The table came from immunoSEQ multiplex PCR; TCRdb's copy has only in-frame clones and leaves some out. Counted here are roughly 640,000 clones, about 74% occurring once; the ten biggest clones make up about 1.8%. The receptor was isolated from a woman between 25 and 40 years old in good health. This chain joins TRBV7-8 and TRBJ1-1, with 9 positions matching TRBD1. Specimen: memory CD4+ T cells sorted from blood. Subset in this sample: CD45RA-negative fraction. CDR3 sequence: CASSPGQGSEAFF. Here the CDR3 DNA reads TGTGCCAGCAGCCCGGGACAGGGCTCTGAAGCTTTCTTT. Looking up the rest from reference TRBV7-8 and TRBJ1-1 gives the full variable domain: GAGVSQSPRYKVAKRGQDVALRCDPISGHVSLFWYQQALGQGPEFLTYFQNEAQLDKSGLPSDRFFAERPEGSVSTLKIQRTQQEDSAVYLCASSPGQGSEAFFGQGTRLTVV.